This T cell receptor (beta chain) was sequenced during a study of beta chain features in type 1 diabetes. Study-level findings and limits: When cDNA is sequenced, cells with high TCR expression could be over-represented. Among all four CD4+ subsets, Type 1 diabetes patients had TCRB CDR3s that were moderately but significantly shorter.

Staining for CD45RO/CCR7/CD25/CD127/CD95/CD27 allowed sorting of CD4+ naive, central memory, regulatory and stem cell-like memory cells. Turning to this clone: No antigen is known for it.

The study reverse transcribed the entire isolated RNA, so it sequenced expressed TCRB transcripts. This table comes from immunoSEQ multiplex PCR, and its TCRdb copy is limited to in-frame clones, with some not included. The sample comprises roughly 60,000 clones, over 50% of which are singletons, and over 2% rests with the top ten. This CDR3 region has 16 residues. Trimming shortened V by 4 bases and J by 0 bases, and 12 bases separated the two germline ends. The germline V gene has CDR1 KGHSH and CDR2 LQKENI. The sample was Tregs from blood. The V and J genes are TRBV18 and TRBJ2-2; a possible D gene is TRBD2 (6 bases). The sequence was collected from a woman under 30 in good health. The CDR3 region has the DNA TGTGCCAGCTCACTCCCGGGGGAACCGAACACCGGGGAGCTGTTTTTT. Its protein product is CASSLPGEPNTGELFF.